This TCR beta chain originates from a study of regulatory T cells in long-lasting Graves disease (dated by TCRdb to 2020 to 2023). Describing the broader study: Antithyroid drugs had been taken for less than 3 months by newly diagnosed Graves' disease patients. A total of 33 samples were covered by TCR sequencing, comprising approximately 13 persistent and 20 or so newly diagnosed Graves' disease patients. The study took place in China and was registered as a clinical trial. This study used TCR sequencing and RNA sequencing of peripheral blood to compare persistent Graves' disease patients against newly diagnosed Graves' disease patients. Broad study findings and their caveats: The authors noted that the small sample size was a limitation that may lower accuracy. TRBV28, TRBJ1-2 and TRBJ2-5 were preferentially used in persistent disease, while TRBV20-1 and TRBJ2-1 were favored in newly diagnosed disease. More public clonotypes were shared among persistent patients (about 2,800) than among newly diagnosed patients (over 900). Sequencing and analysis were restricted to the TCR beta chain. Compared with newly diagnosed patients, persistent Graves' disease patients had lower TCR Shannon entropy and fewer highly expanded clones, which suggests clonal expansion. Only peripheral blood was studied, because thyroid tissue, the primary lesion, was inaccessible.

The CDR1 and CDR2 encoded by the germline V gene are MNHEY and SVGEGT. Including the terminal cysteine and phenylalanine, the CDR3 comprises 17 residues. CDR3 DNA is the only sequence kept; it has 51 bases, read in frame from the first base. V was cut back by 6 bases and J by 2 bases, leaving a gap of 22 bases between them. Many counts were recorded for this clonotype. Which antigen it targets is not known. Within one base of it there is no much larger clone, and no base qualities were kept. Read against the paper, the sample's time point label means: newly diagnosed GD, antithyroid drugs for less than 3 months. RNA was extracted from PBMCs in TRIzol for both TCR sequencing and RNA sequencing. Graves' disease was diagnosed according to American Thyroid Association guidelines. Recruitment of patients was carried out at an endocrinology department in Xi'an, China. Each patient gave 7 to 9.5 milliliters of peripheral blood, collected in an EDTA anticoagulant tube. Ficoll Paque Plus density gradient separation was used to isolate PBMCs, and no additional T cell sorting was done. RNA quality was checked with an Agilent 2100 Bioanalyzer and agarose gel, and concentration with a NanoDrop 2000.

Libraries were prepared through multiplex PCR. Sequencing was performed on an Illumina HiSeq 4000. TCR beta libraries were built with iRepertoire HTBI primers and Arm-PCR amplification of CDR3 regions. PCR products were gel purified before sequencing. Under the source paper's analysis protocol: Gene usage analysis of CDR3 amino acid clonotypes relied on the roughly 60 TRBV and around 14 TRBJ segments identified across samples. COPE and FqMerger were used to merge the filtered high-quality paired reads into contigs. BLAST was used to align contigs to IMGT TRBV, TRBD and TRBJ reference genes, and CDR3 was defined according to IMGT. Any clonotype with a frequency above 0.1% was classified as a highly expanded clone. Shannon entropy served as the measure of repertoire diversity, while the Gini coefficient captured V-J evenness. Public clonotypes were defined as clonotypes shared by more than one individual. TCRdb applied fastp at Q25 and MiXCR to the public reads, then kept only in-frame beta chains. All rows with the same CDR3 protein become a single entry with the most common DNA and genes. The V and J calls and clone size are TCRdb's, not the authors'. The sample includes hundreds of thousands of distinct CDR3 sequences, with approximately 12% observed a single time. Roughly 8.9% of the sample is in the top ten clones.

A further study also used this sample, focusing on T cells in Graves' hyperthyroidism and ophthalmopathy. That second report states: Stable Graves' hyperthyroidism was defined as the absence of progression to ophthalmopathy over 18 months of follow-up. Hyperthyroidism patients were aged 18 to 65 years and newly diagnosed, with disease duration of less than 2 months. The study excluded patients with uncontrolled infections, other autoimmune diseases, pregnancy or lactation. Diagnoses relied on clinical symptoms, serum thyroxine and TRAb, thyroid ultrasound and orbital computed tomography. The first round of RT-PCR for the TCR CDR3 was performed with the HTBI primer set and the Qiagen OneStep RT-PCR kit. Blood samples also contained most of the expanded thyroid clonotypes (frequency above 0.001), which suggests that blood repertoires may reflect thyroid immune responses. In cross-validation, a model built on a 13 V-J signature told ophthalmopathy apart from stable hyperthyroidism with under 90% sensitivity and roughly 81% specificity, and in testing the same model reached 80%/75%. In validation, the model predicted progression to ophthalmopathy with over 65% sensitivity and roughly 75% specificity, a median of around 6.6 months before onset. TCR V-J signatures able to tell the groups apart were searched for in a discovery cohort of approximately 95 patients, of whom more than 40 had Graves' ophthalmopathy and roughly 59 had stable Graves' hyperthyroidism. Prospective prediction of ophthalmopathy was tested in an independent validation cohort consisting of some 18 hyperthyroidism patients and 17 patients who later progressed to ophthalmopathy. For training and testing, the 100 patients in the discovery cohort were randomly divided in a 7:3 ratio. The study also compared thyroid tissue and blood T-cell repertoires from 5 to 7 Graves' hyperthyroidism patients. After sampling, hyperthyroidism patients received methimazole starting at 30 mg daily, and ophthalmopathy patients received high-dose intravenous methylprednisolone. Libraries were constructed in a second round of multiplex PCR, after which size selection and purification were carried out. Paired-end sequencing of the libraries was performed with 100 bp reads on an Illumina HiSeq2000. SOAPnuke was used to process the raw data, removing reads that contained adapters or uncalled bases, had a mean Phred below 15, or lacked an exact match to the constant primer or identifier. High-quality paired reads were merged with COPE v1.2.5, and unique nucleotide sequences were defined as clonotypes. MiTCR v1.1 was used to align the clonotypes against IMGT TRBV, TRBD and TRBJ reference segments. Analysis was restricted to V-J combinations with a frequency above 0.0001, which covered 99.2% of repertoires. A TCS score was defined as the ratio of F50 (clonal expansion) to E x V (chaos), with BLOSUM62-based TCRdist applied between CDR3 peptides within each V-J. Welch's t-statistics and random forest reduced roughly 530 V-J features to some 14, which were used in a naive Bayes classifier (R e1071). Sample size was not statistically predetermined, and blinding of investigators to group allocation was not performed. TCR Vbeta CDR3 sequencing of roughly 140 peripheral blood samples (under 45 ophthalmopathy, roughly 74 hyperthyroidism and 17 progressor patients) is reported in the paper.

This TCR derives from a woman younger than 45 with Graves disease. Donor details come from another sample of the same person, matched by shared clones. Material: peripheral blood mononuclear cells (PBMCs), obtained at new diagnosis, from a patient treated with antithyroid drugs. The V and J segments used are TRBV6-2 or TRBV6-3 and TRBJ1-2; tentative D gene TRBD1, with 5 bases matching. The bases read TGTGCCAGCAGCCCATACCGTGGGACCGTAACAAACTATGGCTACACCTTC. It codes for CASSPYRGTVTNYGYTF.